This note documents a single TCR beta chain sequence. Its antigen has not been determined. Per-base qualities were not stored, and no clone one base away is much larger. The immunoSEQ Assay was used to sequence TCRbeta CDR3 regions. After extraction, genomic DNA underwent amplification by bias-controlled multiplex PCR, followed by high-throughput sequencing. As for the authors' bioinformatics: Collapsing and filtering of sequences were performed to quantify the absolute abundance of each unique TCRbeta CDR3 region. Usable DNA was measured by amplifying reference genes present in all nucleated cells, and TCRbeta template counts were normalized to that usable DNA to estimate T cell fraction. Repertoire TCRs were annotated as SARS-CoV-2-specific when V gene, CDR3 amino acid sequence and J gene were exactly matched to a known reactive TCR set. MIRA supplied the reference SARS-CoV-2 TCR set, which was filtered for enrichment in COVID-19-positive ImmuneCODE repertoires so that public or cross-reactive TCRs were removed. Using the MIRA antigens, annotated TCRs were further analysed by specific ORF or by position within an ORF. Breadth was defined as the number of annotated unique rearrangements divided by the total number of unique productive rearrangements, and depth was defined as the summed frequency of the annotated unique rearrangements. Group comparisons of TCR breadth used two-sided Wilcoxon rank-sum tests. What TCRdb holds here is the immuneACCESS table cut down to in-frame rearrangements. Part of the clones is not present; checked against another copy, under half of the missing clones reflect an unresolved V gene, and the others are unexplained. V, J and clone size were drawn from that table, and D and trimming were deduced from the DNA. This sample holds 500,000 or so clones; around 88% were observed only once. Roughly 13% of the sample is in the top ten clones.

Read against the paper, the sample's treatment or condition label means: about 20 received Ad26.COV2.S at low or high dose, single or two shots; roughly five received placebo; per-sample allocation not given. For vaccine and placebo recipients, repertoires were sequenced using samples collected on day 63 after the first injection. Between 29 July and 7 August 2020, Cohort 1b enrolled about two dozen adults aged 18-55 years at one site in Boston, USA. Ad26.COV2.S was a replication-incompetent adenovirus type 26 vector that expressed a prefusion-stabilized SARS-CoV-2 spike protein derived from the original Wuhan strain. This sample is drawn from a study of Ad26.COV2.S vaccination and SARS-CoV-2 variants (dated by TCRdb to the early 2020s). For the study in its entirety: Vaccine-arm donors were drawn from COV1001, a multicentre, randomized, double-blind, placebo-controlled phase I-IIa trial of Ad26.COV2.S in healthy adults. A total of approximately 30 samples were included in the TCR-sequenced set, comprising about 20 Ad26.COV2.S vaccine recipients, 5 placebo recipients and 8 SARS-CoV-2 convalescent individuals. TCRbeta repertoire sequencing served as the tool for gauging how specific and how broad the SARS-CoV-2-reactive T cell receptors were following Ad26.COV2.S vaccination. Ad26.COV2.S was administered intramuscularly at a dose of 5x10^10 or 1x10^11 viral particles, either as one shot or as two shots given 56 days apart. Trial participants were randomized into five groups of five: low-dose or high-dose Ad26.COV2.S given once or twice, or placebo on both occasions. Investigators did not know the trial group allocation while performing experiments and assessing outcomes. What the study reported, not specific to this receptor: The study was not powered to compare responses between vaccine doses or regimens. Substantial breadth of spike-specific CD8+ and CD4+ T cell responses was reported after vaccination. Vaccine and placebo recipients had similar non-spike TCR breadth, a finding consistent with the vaccine containing only spike. Ad26.COV2.S recipients had higher spike-specific TCR breadth than placebo recipients (P = 0.0014). The authors noted that total T cell responses may have been underestimated by the TCR breadth and depth analyses.

CDR1 SGHTA and CDR2 FQGTGA were looked up in the germline V gene. The CDR3 measures 16 amino acids from cysteine to phenylalanine. Of the read, only the CDR3 DNA is kept; its 48 bases are in frame from base 1. V lost 5 bases and J lost 2 bases, and the count of bases not matched to a germline gene is 7. The rearrangement combines TRBV7-3 with TRBJ2-2; TRBD2 agrees with 8 junctional bases. The input for sequencing was peripheral blood, taken in a trial of Ad26.COV2.S vaccine versus placebo. The receptor comes from a person between 18 and 65 years old who received the Ad26.COV2.S COVID-19 vaccine or a placebo. The bases are TGTGCCAGCAGCAAAACCGGGACTAGTAACACCGGGGAGCTGTTTTTT. Its translation is CASSKTGTSNTGELFF.